This paragraph reports one T cell receptor beta chain. The specificity of this receptor is unknown. No base quality information exists; no much larger clone differs at one position. Genomic DNA served as template for TCR beta VDJ combination and CDR3 sequence profiling. An Illumina HiSeq 2000 was the platform used for TCR repertoire sequencing. The study's processing was this. Repertoire assessment relied on Simpson's diversity index, CDR3 size and DJ length profiles, and TRBV/TRBJ rearrangement plots. The most abundant DNA sequence in the deep sequencing data was taken as the immunodominant clone. CDR3 amino acid sequences were screened for sharing across subjects and compared with published repertoires and the VDJdb database. The public reads were quality trimmed at Q25 with fastp and then assembled into clones with MiXCR by TCRdb, keeping productive beta chains. Identical CDR3 protein sequences are pooled into one entry, listed with their most common genes and DNA. What appears here as the V and J calls and clone size reflects TCRdb's work, not the paper's. The sample data list approximately 45,000 distinct CDR3 sequences, and approximately 78% of these were observed just once. Jointly, the top ten make up around 31% of the sample.

The sample comes from a study of CD8+CD57+ T cells in acquired aplastic anemia (dated by TCRdb to the late 2010s). As for the study more broadly: DNA extracted from sorted CD4+ and CD8+ cells had a mean of about 3.2 ug, with a range of 0.2 to 27.4 ug. Healthy donor samples averaged around 10 million reads for CD4+ and roughly 11 million for CD8+ cells.

From a lookup of the germline V gene (reference sequence), CDR1 and CDR2 are LNHDA and SQIVND. From its cysteine to its phenylalanine, the CDR3 spans 13 amino acids. CDR3 DNA is the only sequence kept; it has 39 bases, read in frame from the first base. Trimming takes 7 bases from V and 4 bases from J, and the germline ends sit 13 bases apart. What the research found in general, with its limitations: Between patients and healthy controls, no significant difference in CD8+ Simpson's diversity was found (P=0.060). Twenty-nine CD8+ CDR3 sequences were found to be shared between patients and controls, but these sequences appeared to be highly expressed in patients and within the immunodominant clones of the patients.

The study deep-sequenced TCR repertoires of sorted CD4+ and CD8+ blood T cells from severe aplastic anemia patients and healthy subjects. Ficoll-Paque density gradient centrifugation was used to isolate peripheral blood mononuclear cells. Before DNA extraction, CD4+ and CD8+ T cells were sorted with FACS or magnetic beads. The chain employs TRBV19 and TRBJ1-2; a tentative D match to TRBD1 spans 5 bases. The sample taken for sequencing was sorted CD4+, CD8+, or CD8+CD57+ T cells (not recorded which) from PBMCs. This TCR was recovered from a human donor in good health, serving as a control. The DNA reads as follows: TGTGCCAGTATGCAGGGAGGATCCTATGGCTACACCTTC. This encodes CASMQGGSYGYTF.